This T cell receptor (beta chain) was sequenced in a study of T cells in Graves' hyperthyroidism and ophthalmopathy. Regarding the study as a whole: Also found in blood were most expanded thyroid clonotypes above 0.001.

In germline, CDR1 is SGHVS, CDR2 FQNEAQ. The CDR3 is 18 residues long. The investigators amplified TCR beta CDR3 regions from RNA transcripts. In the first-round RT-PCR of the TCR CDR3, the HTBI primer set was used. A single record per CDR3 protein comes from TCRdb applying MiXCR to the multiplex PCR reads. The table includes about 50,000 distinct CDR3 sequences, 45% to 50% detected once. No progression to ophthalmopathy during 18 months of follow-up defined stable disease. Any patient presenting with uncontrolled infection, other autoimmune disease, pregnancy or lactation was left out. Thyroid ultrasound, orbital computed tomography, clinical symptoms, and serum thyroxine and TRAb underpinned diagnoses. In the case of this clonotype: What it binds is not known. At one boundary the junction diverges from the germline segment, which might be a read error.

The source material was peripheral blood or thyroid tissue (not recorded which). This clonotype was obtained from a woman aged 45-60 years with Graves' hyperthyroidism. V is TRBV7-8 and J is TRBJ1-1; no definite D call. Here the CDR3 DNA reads TGTGCCAACAGCTTAGTGAAAGAGGGCAGCCTTATGAACACTGAAGCTTTCTTT. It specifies CANSLVKEGSLMNTEAFF.